This T cell receptor beta chain stems from a study of OX40 agonist ivuxolimab in advanced cancers. Using immunoSEQ multiplex PCR, the repertoire was profiled, and TCRdb retains in-frame clones only, with some absent. This sample yields about 82,000 clones, of which over 65% are seen a single time; approximately 0.78% belongs to the top ten. In regard to this clone: The antigen is undetermined.

This CDR3 comprises 11 residues. The ends were cut back, 1 base at V and 4 bases at J, with 5 bases in the middle. CDR1 is DFQATT, CDR2 SNEGSKA, per germline (reference sequence). Systemic immunosuppression or autoimmune disease history was grounds to exclude patients. The study, taken as a whole, reports: Clonal expansion among partial responders at 0.1-3.0 mg/kg ranked near the lowest.

The V call is TRBV20-1, the J call TRBJ2-7, with D hard to call. Source: CD4+ or CD8+ T cells sorted from blood, taken in a trial of the OX40 agonist ivuxolimab. This receptor was taken from an adult with an advanced solid tumor such as melanoma, head and neck, liver or kidney cancer. In DNA form, the CDR3 reads TGCAGTGCTAGAGGGGGATACGAGCAGTACTTC. Amino acid sequence: CSARGGYEQYF.